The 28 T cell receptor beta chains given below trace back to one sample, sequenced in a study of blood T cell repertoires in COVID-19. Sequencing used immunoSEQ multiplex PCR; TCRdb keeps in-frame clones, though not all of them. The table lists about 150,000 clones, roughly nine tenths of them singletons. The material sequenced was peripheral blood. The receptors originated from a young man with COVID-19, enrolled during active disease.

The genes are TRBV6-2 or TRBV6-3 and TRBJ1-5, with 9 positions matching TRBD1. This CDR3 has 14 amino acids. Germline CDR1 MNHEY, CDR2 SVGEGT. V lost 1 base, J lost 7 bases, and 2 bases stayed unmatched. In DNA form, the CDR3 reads TGTGCCAGCAGTTACTTGGGACAGGGACAGCCCCAGCATTTT. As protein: CASSYLGQGQPQHF.

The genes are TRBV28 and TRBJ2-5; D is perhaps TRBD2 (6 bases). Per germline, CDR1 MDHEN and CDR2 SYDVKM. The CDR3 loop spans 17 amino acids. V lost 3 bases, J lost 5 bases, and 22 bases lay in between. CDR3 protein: CASSFILARKPLETQYF. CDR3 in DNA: TGTGCCAGCAGTTTCATTCTAGCGCGAAAACCCCTCGAGACCCAGTACTTC.

CDR3 region: CAWSVLLNTGELFF. The CDR3, as DNA: TGTGCCTGGAGTGTTCTCCTGAACACCGGGGAGCTGTTTTTT. The chain carries TRBV30 and TRBJ2-2; D gene ambiguous. This CDR3 has 14 residues. Germline lookup yields CDR1 GTSNPN and CDR2 SVGIG (reference sequence). V lost 0 bases and J lost 1, with 6 bases in between. The variable domain in full, completed from reference TRBV30 and TRBJ2-2, reads SQTIHQWPATLVQPVGSPLSLECTVEGTSNPNLYWYRQAAGRGLQLLFYSVGIGQISSEVPQNLSASRPQDRQFILSSKKLLLSDSGFYLCAWSVLLNTGELFFGEGSRLTVL.

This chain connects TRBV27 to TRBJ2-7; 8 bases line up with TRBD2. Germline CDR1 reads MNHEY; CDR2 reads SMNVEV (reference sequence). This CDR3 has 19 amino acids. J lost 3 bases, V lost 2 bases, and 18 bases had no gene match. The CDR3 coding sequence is TGTGCCAGCAGTTTAGCGCGGGAGTACAGCGGGGGCGAAAGCTACGAGCAGTACTTC. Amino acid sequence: CASSLAREYSGGESYEQYF.

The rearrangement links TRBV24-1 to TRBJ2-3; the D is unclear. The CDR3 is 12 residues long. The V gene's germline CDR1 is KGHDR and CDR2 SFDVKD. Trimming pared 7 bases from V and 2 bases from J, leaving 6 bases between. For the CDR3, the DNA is TGTGCCACCAGCCCCTCCACAGATACGCAGTATTTT. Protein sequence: CATSPSTDTQYF.

CDR3 nucleotides: TGCAGTGCTAGAGATCGAGGGGGCTACACCTTC. It specifies CSARDRGGYTF. V is TRBV20-1 and J is TRBJ1-2; no definite D call. V was shortened by 0 bases and J by 8 bases, with 7 bases between the two germline ends. The CDR3 contains 11 residues. CDR1 is DFQATT, CDR2 SNEGSKA, per germline (reference sequence).

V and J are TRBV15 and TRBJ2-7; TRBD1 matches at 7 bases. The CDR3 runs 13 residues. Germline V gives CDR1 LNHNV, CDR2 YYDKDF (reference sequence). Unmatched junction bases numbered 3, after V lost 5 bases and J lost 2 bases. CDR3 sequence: CATSPRGTYEQYF. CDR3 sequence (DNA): TGTGCCACCAGCCCCAGGGGGACCTACGAGCAGTACTTC.

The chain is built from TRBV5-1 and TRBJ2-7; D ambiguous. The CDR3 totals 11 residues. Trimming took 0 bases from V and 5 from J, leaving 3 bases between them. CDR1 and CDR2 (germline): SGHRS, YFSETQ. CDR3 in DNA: TGCGCCAGCAGCTTGGCCGACGAGCAGTACTTC. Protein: CASSLADEQYF.

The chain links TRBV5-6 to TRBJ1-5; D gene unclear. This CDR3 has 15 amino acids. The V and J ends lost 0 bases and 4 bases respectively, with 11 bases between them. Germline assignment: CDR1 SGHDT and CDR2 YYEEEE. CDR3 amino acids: CASSLGGSANQPQHF. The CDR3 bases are TGTGCCAGCAGCTTGGGAGGCAGCGCTAATCAGCCCCAGCATTTT.

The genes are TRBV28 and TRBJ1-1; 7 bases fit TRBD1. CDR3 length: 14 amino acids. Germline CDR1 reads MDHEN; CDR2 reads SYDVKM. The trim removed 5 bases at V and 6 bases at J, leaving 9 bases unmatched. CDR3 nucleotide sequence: TGTGCCAGCAGTCCCCACAGGGGATACCCTGAAGCTTTCTTT. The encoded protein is CASSPHRGYPEAFF.

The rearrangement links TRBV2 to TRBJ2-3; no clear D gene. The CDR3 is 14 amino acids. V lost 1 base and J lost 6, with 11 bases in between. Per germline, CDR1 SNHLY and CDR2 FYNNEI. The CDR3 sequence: CASSEGLAPDTQYF. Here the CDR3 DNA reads TGTGCCAGCAGTGAAGGGTTAGCCCCCGATACGCAGTATTTT.

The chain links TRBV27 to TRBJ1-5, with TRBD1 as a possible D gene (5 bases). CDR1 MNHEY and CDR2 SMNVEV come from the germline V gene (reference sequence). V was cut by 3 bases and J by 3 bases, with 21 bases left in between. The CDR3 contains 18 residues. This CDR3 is CASSFRAMGGRNNQPQHF. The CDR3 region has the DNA TGTGCCAGCAGTTTTCGGGCGATGGGGGGAAGGAACAATCAGCCCCAGCATTTT.

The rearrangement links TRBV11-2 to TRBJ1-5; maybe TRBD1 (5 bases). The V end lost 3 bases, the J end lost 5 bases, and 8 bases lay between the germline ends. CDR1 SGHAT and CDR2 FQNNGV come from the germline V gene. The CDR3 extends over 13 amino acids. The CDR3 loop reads CASSFGGDQPQHF. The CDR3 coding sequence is TGTGCCAGCAGCTTCGGGGGGGATCAGCCCCAGCATTTT. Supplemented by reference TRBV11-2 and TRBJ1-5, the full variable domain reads EAGVAQSPRYKIIEKRQSVAFWCNPISGHATLYWYQQILGQGPKLLIQFQNNGVVDDSQLPKDRFSAERLKGVDSTLKIQPAKLEDSAVYLCASSFGGDQPQHFGDGTRLSIL.

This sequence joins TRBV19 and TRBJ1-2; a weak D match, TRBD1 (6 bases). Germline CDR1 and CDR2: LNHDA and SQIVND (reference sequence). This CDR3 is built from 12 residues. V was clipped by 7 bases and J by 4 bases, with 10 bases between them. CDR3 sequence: CASTGGGYGYTF. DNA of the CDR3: TGTGCCAGTACTGGGGGCGGCTATGGCTACACCTTC. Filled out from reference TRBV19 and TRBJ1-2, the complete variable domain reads DGGITQSPKYLFRKEGQNVTLSCEQNLNHDAMYWYRQDPGQGLRLIYYSQIVNDFQKGDIAEGYSVSREKKESFPLTVTSAQKNPTAFYLCASTGGGYGYTFGSGTRLTVV.

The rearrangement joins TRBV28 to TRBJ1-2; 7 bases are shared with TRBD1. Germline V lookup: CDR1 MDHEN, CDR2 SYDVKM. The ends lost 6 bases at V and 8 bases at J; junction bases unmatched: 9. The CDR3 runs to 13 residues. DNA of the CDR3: TGTGCCAGCAGCTCTACAGGGGTAAAAGGCTACACCTTC. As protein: CASSSTGVKGYTF.

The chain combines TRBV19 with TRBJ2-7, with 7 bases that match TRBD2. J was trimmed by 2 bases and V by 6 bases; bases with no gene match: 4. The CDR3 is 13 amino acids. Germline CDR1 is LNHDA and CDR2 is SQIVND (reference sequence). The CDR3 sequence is CASSYAGAYEQYF. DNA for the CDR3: TGTGCCAGTAGCTACGCGGGAGCCTACGAGCAGTACTTC.

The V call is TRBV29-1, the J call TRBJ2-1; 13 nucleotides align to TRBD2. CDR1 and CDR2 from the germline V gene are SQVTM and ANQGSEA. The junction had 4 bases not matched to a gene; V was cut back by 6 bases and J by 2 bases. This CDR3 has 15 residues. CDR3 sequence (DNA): TGCAGCGTCGGGACTAGCGGGACTCCCTACAATGAGCAGTTCTTC. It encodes CSVGTSGTPYNEQFF.

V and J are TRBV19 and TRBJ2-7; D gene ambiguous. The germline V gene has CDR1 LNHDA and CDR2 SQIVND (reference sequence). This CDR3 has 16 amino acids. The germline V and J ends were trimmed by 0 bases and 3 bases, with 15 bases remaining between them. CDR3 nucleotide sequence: TGTGCCAGTAGTATAGATCTTGGGCCTATGAACTACGAGCAGTACTTC. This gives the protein CASSIDLGPMNYEQYF.

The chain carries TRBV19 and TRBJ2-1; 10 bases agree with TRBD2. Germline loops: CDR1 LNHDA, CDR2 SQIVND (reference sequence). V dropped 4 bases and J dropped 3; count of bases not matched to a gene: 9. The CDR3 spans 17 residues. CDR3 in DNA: TGTGCCAGTAGTACAAATAGCGGGAGGCCGTACTACAATGAGCAGTTCTTC. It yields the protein CASSTNSGRPYYNEQFF.

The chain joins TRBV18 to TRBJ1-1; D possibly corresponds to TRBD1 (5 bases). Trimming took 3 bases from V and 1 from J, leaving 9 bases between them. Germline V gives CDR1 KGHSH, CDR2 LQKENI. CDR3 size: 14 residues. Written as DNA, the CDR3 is TGTGCCAGCTCACCGGTCCAGGGGAACACTGAAGCTTTCTTT. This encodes CASSPVQGNTEAFF.

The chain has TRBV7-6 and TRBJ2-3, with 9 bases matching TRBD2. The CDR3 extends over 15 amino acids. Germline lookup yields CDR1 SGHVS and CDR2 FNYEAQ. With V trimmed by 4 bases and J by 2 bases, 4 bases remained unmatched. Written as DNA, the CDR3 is TGTGCCAGCAGCTCCCTAGCGGGGTACACAGATACGCAGTATTTT. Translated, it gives CASSSLAGYTDTQYF. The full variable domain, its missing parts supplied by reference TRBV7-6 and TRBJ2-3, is GAGVSQSPRYKVTKRGQDVALRCDPISGHVSLYWYRQALGQGPEFLTYFNYEAQQDKSGLPNDRFSAERPEGSISTLTIQRTEQRDSAMYRCASSSLAGYTDTQYFGPGTRLTVL.

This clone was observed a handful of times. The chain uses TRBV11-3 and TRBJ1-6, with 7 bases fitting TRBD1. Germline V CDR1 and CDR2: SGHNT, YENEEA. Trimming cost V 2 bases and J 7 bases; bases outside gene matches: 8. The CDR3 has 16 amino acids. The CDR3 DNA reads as TGTGCCAGCAGCTTACCCCCCACCAGGGGGAATTCACCCCTCCACTTT. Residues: CASSLPPTRGNSPLHF.

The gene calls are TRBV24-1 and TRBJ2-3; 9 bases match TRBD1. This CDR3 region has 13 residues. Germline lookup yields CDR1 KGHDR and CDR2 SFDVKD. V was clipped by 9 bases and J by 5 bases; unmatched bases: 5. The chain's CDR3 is CATRGQGRDTQYF. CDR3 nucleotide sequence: TGTGCCACCCGCGGACAGGGGCGAGATACGCAGTATTTT.

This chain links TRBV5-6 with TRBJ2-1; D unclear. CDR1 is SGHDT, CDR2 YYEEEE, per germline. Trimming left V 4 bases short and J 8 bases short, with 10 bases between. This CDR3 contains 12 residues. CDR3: CASSGPRDEQFF. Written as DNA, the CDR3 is TGTGCCAGCAGCGGGCCGCGTGATGAGCAGTTCTTC.

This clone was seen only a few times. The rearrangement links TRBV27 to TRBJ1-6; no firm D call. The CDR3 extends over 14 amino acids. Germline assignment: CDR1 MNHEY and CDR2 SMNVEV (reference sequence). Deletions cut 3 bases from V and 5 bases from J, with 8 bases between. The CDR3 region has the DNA TGTGCCAGCAGTTTGACACTTAATAATTCACCCCTCCACTTT. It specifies CASSLTLNNSPLHF.

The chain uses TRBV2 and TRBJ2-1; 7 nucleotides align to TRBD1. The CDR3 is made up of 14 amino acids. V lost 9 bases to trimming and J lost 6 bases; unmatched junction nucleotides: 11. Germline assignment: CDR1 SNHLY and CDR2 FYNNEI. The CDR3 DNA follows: TGTGCCAGTCCGACAGGGCCGGCAGGCAATGAGCAGTTCTTC. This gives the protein CASPTGPAGNEQFF.

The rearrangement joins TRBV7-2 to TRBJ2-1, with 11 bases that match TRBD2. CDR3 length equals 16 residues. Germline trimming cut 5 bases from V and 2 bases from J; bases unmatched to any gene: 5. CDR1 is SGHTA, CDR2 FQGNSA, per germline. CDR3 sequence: CASSITSGRAYNEQFF. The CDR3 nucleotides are TGTGCCAGCAGCATTACTAGCGGGAGAGCCTACAATGAGCAGTTCTTC.

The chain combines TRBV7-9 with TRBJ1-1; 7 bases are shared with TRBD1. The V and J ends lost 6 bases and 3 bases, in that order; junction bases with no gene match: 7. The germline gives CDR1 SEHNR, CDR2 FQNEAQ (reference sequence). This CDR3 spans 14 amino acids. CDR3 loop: CASRAHGQDTEAFF. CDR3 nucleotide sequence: TGTGCCAGCAGAGCACACGGACAGGACACTGAAGCTTTCTTT.